This TCR beta chain was sequenced during a study of Ad26.COV2.S vaccination and SARS-CoV-2 variants. Generated by immunoSEQ multiplex PCR, the TCRdb table keeps only in-frame clones and is missing some. In the table there are over 110,000 clones, around 86% of which are singletons. Study outcomes and limitations: The breadth of spike-specific CD8+ and CD4+ T cell responses after vaccination was reportedly substantial. The TCR-based breadth and depth measures might underestimate overall T cell responses. Vaccinees displayed broader spike-specific TCR repertoires than placebo recipients.

As for this clone: Its antigen is not identified.

The source is a human donor who had recovered from COVID-19. Sequences were derived from peripheral blood, sampled after recovery from COVID-19.

Here the CDR3 reads CASNPGDGFSGNTIYF. The CDR3 DNA is TGTGCCAGCAACCCGGGGGACGGCTTCTCTGGAAACACCATATATTTT. The chain joins TRBV9 to TRBJ1-3, with TRBD1 as a possible D gene (5 bases). Germline V lookup: CDR1 SGDLS, CDR2 YYNGEE. Trimming took off 6 bases at V and 0 bases at J, with 16 bases between the two ends. The CDR3 length is 16 residues. Filled out from reference TRBV9 and TRBJ1-3, the complete variable domain reads DSGVTQTPKHLITATGQRVTLRCSPRSGDLSVYWYQQSLDQGLQFLIQYYNGEERAKGNILERFSAQQFPDLHSELNLSSLELGDSALYFCASNPGDGFSGNTIYFGEGSWLTVV.